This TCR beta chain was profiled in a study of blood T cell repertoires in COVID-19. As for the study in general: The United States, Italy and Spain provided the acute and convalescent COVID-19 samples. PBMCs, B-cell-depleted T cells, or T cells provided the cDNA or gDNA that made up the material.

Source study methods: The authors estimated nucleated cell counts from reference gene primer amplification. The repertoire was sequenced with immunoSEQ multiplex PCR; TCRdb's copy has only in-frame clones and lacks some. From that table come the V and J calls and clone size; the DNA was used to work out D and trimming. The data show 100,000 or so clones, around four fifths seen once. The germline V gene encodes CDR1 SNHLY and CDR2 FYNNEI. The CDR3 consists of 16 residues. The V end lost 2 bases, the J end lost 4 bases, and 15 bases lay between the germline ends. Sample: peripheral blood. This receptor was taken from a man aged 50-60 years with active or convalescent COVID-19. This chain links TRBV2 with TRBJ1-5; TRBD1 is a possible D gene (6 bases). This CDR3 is CASSEQGMGANQPQHF. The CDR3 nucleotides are TGTGCCAGCAGTGAACAGGGGATGGGGGCAAATCAGCCCCAGCATTTT.